This T cell receptor beta chain was profiled in a study of blood T cell repertoires in COVID-19. Study-level background: COVID-19 samples, acute and convalescent, were from the United States, Italy and Spain. The analysed material was cDNA or gDNA that came from T cells, B-cell-depleted T cells, or PBMCs.

Original processing notes: Amplification with reference gene primers provided the estimates of nucleated cell counts. The table came from immunoSEQ multiplex PCR; TCRdb's copy has only in-frame clones and leaves some out. For V, J and clone size, that table is used; D and trimming come from the DNA. The table has about 130,000 clones, 84% seen once. CDR3 length equals 17 residues. J is TRBJ1-2 and V is TRBV1; TRBD1, as called in the table, went unchecked against the DNA. TRBV1 is termed a pseudogene. The sequenced material came from peripheral blood. This sequence originates from a human donor in a cohort sampled during active COVID-19. CDR3 region: CTSSPRGTRGHKDGYTF. CDR3 in DNA: TGCACCAGCAGCCCCCGAGGGACCCGGGGACACAAAGACGGCTACACCTTC.